This T cell receptor (beta chain) is from a study of CXCR3-negative and CXCR3-positive naive CD8 T cells (dated by TCRdb to between 2018 and 2021). In the study overall: In total, about 150 million TRB reads were obtained, corresponding to roughly 1.5 +/- 0.3 million reads per library. TRBV-TRBJ cluster analysis included naive subsets from several donors and memory cells from 3 donors. Data from ten or so donors, pooled across two independent experiments, went into the diversity and physicochemical repertoire analyses. What the study reported, not specific to this receptor: Naive CXCR3-negative and CXCR3-positive cells from the same donor showed similar TRBV-TRBJ usage, whereas memory cells showed distinct patterns. Comparably high repertoire diversity was found in both naive subsets, whereas much lower repertoire diversity was found in memory CD8+ T cells. CXCR3 expression partially decreased after cryopreservation, so most assays used freshly isolated PBMCs. Surface CD5, linked to self-reactivity in mice, was comparable between naive subsets; TCR interaction strength was therefore also inferred from TRB CDR3 physicochemical properties. TRB CDR3s from CXCR3-positive naive cells showed higher hydrophobicity (lower Kidera factor 4), lower energy, and higher strength and volume indices than CXCR3-negative naive cells.

Regarding this clonotype: The specificity of this receptor is unknown.

The germline V gene (reference sequence) provides CDR1 LNHNV and CDR2 YYDKDF. Measured from the cysteine to the phenylalanine, the CDR3 is 14 residues long. The record lacks a DNA sequence. These reads were obtained on a NextSeq 550. The Human TCR Profiling Kit (MiLaboratory) was used to make UMI-labeled 5' RACE TRB cDNA libraries. The full amount of extracted RNA was used for cDNA synthesis, and the full amount of resulting cDNA was used for PCR amplification. Libraries were prepared in parallel with an identical number of PCR cycles. The study's own analysis went as follows. MIGEC and MiXCR extracted about 53,000 +/- 10,000 unique UMI-labeled TRB cDNA molecules per library, requiring at least two reads per UMI. On average, around 40,000 +/- 10,000 functional in-frame TRB CDR3 nucleotide clonotypes lacking stop codons were found per library. After downsampling to 5000 UMI-labeled TRB molecules per sample, diversity metrics such as normalized Shannon-Wiener and Chao1 were calculated in VDJtools. Clonotype-size-weighted physicochemical properties of the central five CDR3 residues (interaction energy, strength, volume and Kidera factor 4) were computed in VDJtools. With the reads reprocessed by TCRdb, a single entry stands for each CDR3 protein sequence and no DNA is reported. None of the V and J calls come from the authors' own analysis; TCRdb made them. The table held for this sample gives over 150,000 distinct CDR3 sequences. Approximately 0.5% of the sample goes to the ten largest clones.

For every CD8+ T cell subset, approximately 330,000 cells were flow-sorted straight into RLT lysis buffer, and each subset was sorted in triplicate. Naive CD8+ T cells were defined stringently as CD45RO-CCR7+CD27+CD95- to exclude memory contaminants. Standard density gradient centrifugation was used to isolate peripheral blood mononuclear cells from buffy coats. A FACSAria III was used to flow-sort naive CXCR3-negative and CXCR3-positive CD8+ T cells. Total RNA was extracted from sorted cells with an RNeasy Mini Kit. The V and J segments used are TRBV15 and TRBJ1-1. The TCR comes from a human donor in good health. Some clones in this sample may be carry-over from other donors' samples. Sequencing was carried out using naive CXCR3+ CD8+ T cells from blood. The intended sense of this specimen's cell subset or site label: CD45RO-CCR7+CD27+CD95- naive CD8+ T cells expressing CXCR3 (TNR3+). Here the CDR3 is given as CATSRGDRNTEAFF.